This is a list of T cell receptor beta chains from one sample in a study of T-cell memory formation after mild COVID-19. TCRdb passed the 5' RACE reads through MiXCR, listing each CDR3 protein once. The sample shows some 150,000 distinct CDR3 sequences, about 5.7% of them seen only once. The sequencing input was PBMCs or a T cell subset sorted from them (not recorded which). These TCRs come from an adult woman who had mild COVID-19 (a few samples of this study predate the infection). Cell type and time point are not known. Each CDR3 is given with its conserved first and last residue. The D gene is left open where the match is weak. Clone size is shown for a subset of rows, as once, few, many or a class of expanded clone.

J,V,D,size,DNA,CDR3
TRBJ2-6,TRBV3-1,TRBD1,few,TGTGCCAGCAGTATGACAGGGGCGCGTTATGGGGCCAACGTCCTGACTTTC,CASSMTGARYGANVLTF
TRBJ1-2,TRBV12-3/TRBV12-4,-,many,TGTGCCAGCACTTTGGGGGTTCGCGGCTACACCTTC,CASTLGVRGYTF
TRBJ1-5,TRBV12-3/TRBV12-4,-,many,TGTGCCAGCAGAACGGGGCAGGACCGTCAGCCCCAGCATTTT,CASRTGQDRQPQHF
TRBJ1-5,TRBV20-1,-,many,TGCAGTGCCCCCGGCCCACTGGGTCGAGCCCAGCATTTT,CSAPGPLGRAQHF
TRBJ2-1,TRBV3-1,-,-,TGTGCCAGCAGCCAGACAACTAGCAATGAGCAGTTCTTC,CASSQTTSNEQFF
TRBJ2-2,TRBV5-1,-,-,TGCGCCAGCAGCTTGACCAGGGGGGACACCGGGGAGCTGTTTTTT,CASSLTRGDTGELFF
TRBJ1-5,TRBV4-1,-,-,TGCGCCAGCAGCCCTCGAGGAGGTCAGCCCCAGCATTTT,CASSPRGGQPQHF
TRBJ1-4,TRBV12-3/TRBV12-4,TRBD1,many,TGTGCCAGCAGTTTAGTAGGGGACAGGGACGGAAAACTGTTTTTT,CASSLVGDRDGKLFF
TRBJ1-1,TRBV7-8,-,many,TGTGCCAGCAGCTTTGAGGGTTGGGGCACTGAAGCTTTCTTT,CASSFEGWGTEAFF
TRBJ2-7,TRBV7-3,-,many,TGTGCCAGCAGCTTAACGGGGGGAAGGGAGCAGTACTTC,CASSLTGGREQYF
TRBJ2-1,TRBV12-3/TRBV12-4,-,many,TGTGCCAGCAGTTTAACGGATATAAAGCAGTTCTTC,CASSLTDIKQFF
TRBJ1-5,TRBV7-2,-,few,TGTGCCAGCAGCTCCAGAGGGAATCAGCCCCAGCATTTT,CASSSRGNQPQHF
TRBJ1-5,TRBV7-2,-,few,TGTGCCAGCAGCACCTCACGGGTTCAGCCCCAGCATTTT,CASSTSRVQPQHF
TRBJ1-5,TRBV2,-,many,TGTGCCAGCAGCGTGGAACGAGGCAATCAGCCCCAGCATTTT,CASSVERGNQPQHF
TRBJ1-1,TRBV5-1,-,many,TGCGCCAGCCGACCCCGACAGGTCATGAACACTGAAGCTTTCTTT,CASRPRQVMNTEAFF
TRBJ2-1,TRBV6-5,TRBD2,-,TGTGCCAGTGCCCCCGGGACTAGCGGGGGGGATGAGCAGTTCTTC,CASAPGTSGGDEQFF
TRBJ2-5,TRBV4-2,-,many,TGTGCCAGCAGCCGAGGACTTCGACAAGAGACCCAGTACTTC,CASSRGLRQETQYF
TRBJ1-2,TRBV9,TRBD1,many,TGTGCCAGCAGCGTAGAACAGGGGGCAGGTGGCTACACCTTC,CASSVEQGAGGYTF
TRBJ1-1,TRBV7-9,-,-,TGTGCCAGCAGCCAGTCGCGACAGGAAGCTTTCTTT,CASSQSRQEAFF
TRBJ2-7,TRBV2,TRBD1,-,TGTGCCAGCAGTGATCCGGGACAGACCCACGAGCAGTACTTC,CASSDPGQTHEQYF
TRBJ2-1,TRBV18,TRBD2,few,TGTGCCAGCTCACACCCTAGCGGGAGGCGCAATGAGCAGTTCTTC,CASSHPSGRRNEQFF
TRBJ2-7,TRBV7-3,-,-,TGTGCCAGCAGCTTGGATACTGTGGTCTCCTACGAGCAGTACTTC,CASSLDTVVSYEQYF
TRBJ2-1,TRBV24-1,TRBD2,-,TGTGCCACCAGTGATTTGGGGACTAGCGGGAGGGGTGAGCAGTTCTTC,CATSDLGTSGRGEQFF
TRBJ1-1,TRBV20-1,-,many,TGCAGTGCCCAAACGCAGGGAACTGAAGCTTTCTTT,CSAQTQGTEAFF
TRBJ1-5,TRBV7-9,-,few,TGTGCCAGCAGCTTATTAAATCAGCCCCAGCATTTT,CASSLLNQPQHF
TRBJ2-2,TRBV12-3/TRBV12-4,-,many,TGTGCCAGCAGCTTAGGGACCGCCGGGGAGCTGTTTTTT,CASSLGTAGELFF
TRBJ2-7,TRBV7-2,-,many,TGTGCCAGCGGGTCTGGTTTCTCCTACGAGCAGTACTTC,CASGSGFSYEQYF
TRBJ1-4,TRBV12-3/TRBV12-4,TRBD1,many,TGTGCCAGCAGTAGCCAGGGGGCCGCTAATGAAAAACTGTTTTTT,CASSSQGAANEKLFF
TRBJ2-2,TRBV18,TRBD2,-,TGTGCCAGCTCGTCCGGGACTAGTGGCGGGGAGCTGTTTTTT,CASSSGTSGGELFF
TRBJ2-1,TRBV6-4,-,many,TGTGCCAGCAGTGACTTGGGGGGTAACAATGAGCAGTTCTTC,CASSDLGGNNEQFF